Listed here are 19 T cell receptor beta chains from one sample, sequenced in a study of T cell repertoires in cytomegalovirus infection. TCRdb re-analysed the reads in MiXCR, keeping a single row per CDR3 protein. The sample yields about 450,000 distinct CDR3 sequences, about 33% seen once. Sequences were obtained from PBMCs. All receptors come from a human donor in good health (CMV status not recorded). Some clones in this sample may be carry-over from other donors' samples.

This clonotype showed up many times. V usage is TRBV7-9 and J usage is TRBJ2-5, with 7 nucleotides matching TRBD2. Germline V gene lookup returns CDR1 SEHNR and CDR2 FQNEAQ (reference sequence). V lost 3 bases to trimming and J lost 5 bases; unmatched junction nucleotides: 3. This CDR3 has 13 residues. CDR3 bases: TGTGCCAGCAGCTTTCATAGCGGGGAGACCCAGTACTTC. Residues: CASSFHSGETQYF.

This chain links TRBV7-6 with TRBJ2-5, with D uncertain. The V end was cut by 6 bases, the J end by 9 bases, with 14 bases between. The CDR3 totals 12 residues. Per the germline V gene, CDR1 is SGHVS and CDR2 is FNYEAQ. The CDR3 loop reads CASSPAGVAQYF. In nucleotides, the CDR3 is TGTGCCAGCAGTCCGGCCGGAGTGGCCCAGTACTTC.

CDR3 in amino acids: CASSLAQTLAGEYNEQFF. The DNA for the CDR3 is TGTGCCAGCAGTTTAGCACAGACCCTAGCGGGGGAATACAATGAGCAGTTCTTC. The chain combines TRBV12-3 or TRBV12-4 with TRBJ2-1, with 10 bases matching TRBD2. The CDR3 is made up of 18 amino acids. J lost 4 bases, V lost 0 bases, and 9 bases had no gene match.

The rearrangement links TRBV28 to TRBJ1-6; maybe TRBD1 (5 bases). CDR3 length equals 19 residues. Germline V gene lookup returns CDR1 MDHEN and CDR2 SYDVKM. The V end lost 6 bases, the J end lost 3 bases, and 24 bases lay between the germline ends. The CDR3 coding sequence is TGTGCCAGCAGACCGGGACTCACCCGTCGGGAATTCTATAATTCACCCCTCCACTTT. Translation gives CASRPGLTRREFYNSPLHF.

The V call is TRBV4-3, the J call TRBJ2-2, with unresolved D. Trimming stripped 3 bases from V and 4 bases from J, with 12 bases between. The CDR3 length is 15 residues. Germline V gene sequence: CDR1 LGHNA, CDR2 YSLEER. The chain's CDR3 is CASSHVPPGTGELFF. The CDR3 nucleotides read TGCGCCAGCAGCCATGTTCCCCCGGGCACCGGGGAGCTGTTTTTT.

This clonotype turned up a few times. This rearrangement joins TRBV29-1 to TRBJ2-4; TRBD1 aligns across 10 bases. The CDR3 has 13 amino acids. With V trimmed by 7 bases and J by 4 bases, 4 bases remained unmatched. Germline-derived CDR1 and CDR2 are SQVTM and ANQGSEA. This CDR3 is CSARTGGKNIQYF. CDR3 bases: TGCAGCGCTCGGACAGGGGGGAAAAACATTCAGTACTTC. The full variable domain, in which reference TRBV29-1 and TRBJ2-4 provide the parts outside the CDR3, is SAVISQKPSRDICQRGTSLTIQCQVDSQVTMMFWYRQQPGQSLTLIATANQGSEATYESGFVIDKFPISRPNLTFSTLTVSNMSPEDSSIYLCSARTGGKNIQYFGAGTRLSVL.

V usage is TRBV6-5 and J usage is TRBJ1-2, with 7 bases fitting TRBD1. The ends lost 8 bases at V and 5 bases at J; junction bases unmatched: 14. The CDR3 totals 15 residues. Germline CDR1 and CDR2: MNHEY and SVGAGI. The CDR3 loop reads CASGMGKGAGYGYTF. DNA for the CDR3: TGTGCCAGCGGAATGGGGAAGGGGGCAGGTTATGGCTACACCTTC.

This clonotype was recorded many times. The chain joins TRBV7-8 to TRBJ1-3, with 7 bases aligning to TRBD1. Germline CDR1 and CDR2: SGHVS and FQNEAQ. The CDR3 runs to 15 residues. Trimming at V came to 5 bases and at J to 0 bases, leaving 4 bases not matched to a gene. The DNA of the CDR3 is TGTGCCAGCAGCCGGGACAGATCCTCTGGAAACACCATATATTTT. Translation gives CASSRDRSSGNTIYF.

This chain links TRBV11-2 with TRBJ1-1, with a weak D call TRBD1 (5 bases). The CDR3 runs to 14 residues. Germline loops: CDR1 SGHAT, CDR2 FQNNGV. Between the trimmed V and J ends, which lost 2 bases and 1 base, there was a span of 8 bases. The CDR3 DNA sequence: TGTGCCAGCAGCTTATGGGACGGGAACACTGAAGCTTTCTTT. Its translation: CASSLWDGNTEAFF.

The V and J genes are TRBV4-2 and TRBJ2-2, with 15 bases identical to TRBD2. The germline CDR1 and CDR2 sequences are LGHNA and YNFKEQ. This CDR3 is built from 17 residues. Trimming removed 4 bases from V and 6 bases from J; junction bases left unmatched: 6. The CDR3: CASSPGLAGGRAGELFF. The CDR3 DNA is TGTGCCAGCAGCCCAGGACTAGCGGGGGGGCGGGCCGGGGAGCTGTTTTTT.

The V and J genes are TRBV29-1 and TRBJ2-1; 7 nucleotides line up with TRBD2. CDR3 length: 13 residues. Trimming removed 4 bases from V and 4 bases from J; junction bases left unmatched: 4. Germline V gene lookup returns CDR1 SQVTM and CDR2 ANQGSEA. The CDR3 here is CSVASGPYNEQFF. In DNA form, the CDR3 reads TGCAGCGTTGCTAGCGGTCCTTACAATGAGCAGTTCTTC.

The chain links TRBV4-3 to TRBJ2-7; D gene ambiguous. From germline, CDR1 is LGHNA and CDR2 YSLEER. V shed 0 bases and J shed 3 bases, with 12 bases lying between them. The CDR3 totals 15 residues. The chain's CDR3 is CASSQEPQPGYEQYF. The DNA for the CDR3 is TGCGCCAGCAGCCAAGAGCCGCAGCCGGGCTACGAGCAGTACTTC.

This sequence joins TRBV12-3 or TRBV12-4 and TRBJ1-2; 9 bases are a match to TRBD1. This CDR3 is built from 15 residues. Trimming at V came to 3 bases and at J to 1 base, leaving 3 bases not matched to a gene. The CDR3 DNA reads as TGTGCCAGCAGTTTTTCGGGACAGGGTAACTATGGCTACACCTTC. It is translated as CASSFSGQGNYGYTF.

This clonotype has just a few counts. The gene calls are TRBV7-4 and TRBJ2-1; 8 positions agree with TRBD1. V shed 6 bases and J 5 bases; nucleotides not matched to a gene: 18. Germline V lookup: CDR1 SGHVT, CDR2 SQSDAQ. CDR3 size: 18 residues. CDR3: CASRPGQDPPTGNNEQFF. CDR3 nucleotides: TGTGCCAGCAGACCGGGACAGGACCCTCCGACTGGAAACAATGAGCAGTTCTTC.

The gene calls are TRBV27 and TRBJ1-3; D perhaps matches TRBD1 (6 bases). The CDR3 is 17 residues long. Trimming took off 3 bases at V and 5 bases at J, with 20 bases between the two ends. Germline lookup yields CDR1 MNHEY and CDR2 SMNVEV (reference sequence). CDR3: CASSFRGENYGRNTIYF. CDR3 coding DNA: TGTGCCAGCAGTTTTAGGGGGGAGAACTACGGGCGAAACACCATATATTTT.

Many counts were recorded for this clonotype. The J gene is TRBJ1-2, the V gene TRBV11-2, with D tentatively TRBD1 (5 bases). Trimming removed 5 bases at V and 4 bases at J, with 14 bases between. The V gene's germline CDR1 is SGHAT and CDR2 FQNNGV. CDR3 length: 14 amino acids. The CDR3 coding sequence is TGTGCCAGCAGCCCCGGGACGGAGCCCTATGGCTACACCTTC. This encodes CASSPGTEPYGYTF.

CDR3 in amino acids: CASSLTKNSYGYTF. CDR3 nucleotides: TGTGCCAGCAGCTTGACTAAAAACTCCTATGGCTACACCTTC. The chain is built from TRBV5-4 and TRBJ1-2; D is unresolved. CDR3 length equals 14 residues. Germline CDR1 is SGHNT and CDR2 is YYREEE (reference sequence). The V end lost 1 base, the J end lost 4 bases, and 11 bases lay between the germline ends.

With regard to this clonotype: Because it lacks the conserved phenylalanine or tryptophan at the end, this CDR3 is likely a read error. The gene calls are TRBV7-9 and TRBJ2-2; D uncertain. V was trimmed by 7 bases and J by 6 bases, leaving 0 bases between them. The CDR3 covers 9 residues. CDR1 and CDR2 (germline): SEHNR, FQNEAQ (reference sequence). CDR3 DNA: TGTGCCAGCACCGGGGAGCTGTTTTTG. This encodes CASTGELFL.

V is TRBV5-4 and J is TRBJ2-6, with 7 bases identical to TRBD2. After removal of 4 bases from V and 4 bases from J, the junction contained 11 bases not matched to a gene. The CDR3 extends over 17 amino acids. From germline, CDR1 is SGHNT and CDR2 YYREEE (reference sequence). The CDR3 coding sequence is TGTGCCAGCAGCGGGCCGGGACTACCGTTAGGGGCCAACGTCCTGACTTTC. Its translation: CASSGPGLPLGANVLTF.